This TCR beta chain was profiled in a study of molecular identifiers for immune sequencing clone quantification. Findings and caveats of the study: Clonotypes surpassing 20 RNA copies contained over 97% of effector molecules, versus under 1% in naive cells.

One entry per CDR3 protein, called by TCRdb with MiXCR from the PCR reads. The sample lists a few hundred thousand distinct CDR3 sequences, 20% to 25% occurring once. Germline loops: CDR1 DFQATT, CDR2 SNEGSKA (reference sequence). This CDR3 region has 14 residues. The V end lost 5 bases, the J end lost 2 bases, and 16 bases lay between the germline ends. Many counts were recorded for this clonotype. Its target is unknown. The material sequenced was naive CD8+ T cells from blood, with Jurkat cell RNA spiked in. This sample's subset: FACS-sorted CD8+CD4-CCR7+CD45RA+ naive T cells. The source of this sequence is a human donor in good health. Some libraries in this study had Jurkat cell RNA spiked in. The J gene is TRBJ2-7, the V gene TRBV20-1, with D tentatively TRBD1 (6 bases). CDR3 sequence: CSAESLGAPYEQYF. DNA for the CDR3: TGCAGTGCTGAAAGCCTGGGGGCGCCCTACGAGCAGTACTTC.